The 4 T cell receptor beta chains reported below all come from one sample, sequenced in a study of CXCR3-negative and CXCR3-positive naive CD8 T cells. It was by 5' RACE with UMI labels that the TRB cDNA libraries were prepared. TCRdb reanalyzed the 5' RACE reads, giving one entry per CDR3 protein sequence and no DNA. The sample's table shows approximately 100,000 distinct CDR3 sequences. Sequencing used naive CXCR3- CD8+ T cells from blood. Subset described: CD45RO-CCR7+CD27+CD95- naive CD8+ T cells lacking CXCR3 (TNR3-). The receptors were sampled from a human donor in good health. Some clones in this sample may be carry-over from other donors' samples.

V usage is TRBV7-9 and J usage is TRBJ2-3; TCRdb calls TRBD1, which cannot be checked without DNA. CDR1 and CDR2 (germline): SEHNR, FQNEAQ (reference sequence). The CDR3 is 15 amino acids. The CDR3 sequence: CASSPTETGADTQYF.

V is TRBV5-8 and J is TRBJ2-1; TCRdb picks TRBD2, but there is no DNA to check that call. Germline values: CDR1 SGHTS, CDR2 YDEGEE. CDR3 length equals 15 residues. The CDR3 protein is CASSFFPAGGQELFF.

CDR3 residues: CASRPAGTGELFF. The J gene is TRBJ2-2, the V gene TRBV7-9; the D call from TCRdb, TRBD2, cannot be confirmed without DNA. The CDR3 contains 13 residues. The germline V gene encodes CDR1 SEHNR and CDR2 FQNEAQ (reference sequence).

The rearrangement uses TRBV20-1 and TRBJ1-6; TCRdb proposes TRBD1, but this gene call is untestable without DNA. CDR1 and CDR2 from the germline V gene are DFQATT and SNEGSKA (reference sequence). The CDR3 sequence is 15 residues long. CDR3 sequence: CSAREAGTGSSPLHF.